Presented here are 25 T cell receptor beta chains from one specimen sequenced in a study of T-cell memory formation after mild COVID-19. Using its own MiXCR run on the 5' RACE reads, TCRdb lists one record per CDR3 protein. The sample lists approximately 350,000 distinct CDR3 sequences, 10% to 15% occurring once. Specimen: PBMCs or a T cell subset sorted from them (not recorded which). Receptors were obtained from a man aged 18 to 29 who had mild COVID-19 (a few samples of this study predate the infection). Cell type and time point are not known.

On this clonotype: The DNA is omitted, as the CDR3 cannot be located on it reliably, and the CDR3 follows TCRdb's listing. The chain has TRBV29-1 and TRBJ2-3. Germline lookup yields CDR1 SQVTM and CDR2 ANQGSEA. The CDR3 has 11 amino acids, counting both end residues. The CDR3 reads CSFAPADTQYF.

The V and J genes are TRBV5-1 and TRBJ2-3; 8 nucleotides line up with TRBD1. Germline V gene lookup returns CDR1 SGHRS and CDR2 YFSETQ. The CDR3 is 15 amino acids. The V and J ends lost 1 base and 2 bases, in that order; junction bases with no gene match: 3. The CDR3 loop is CASSLMGQVTDTQYF. The CDR3 nucleotides read TGCGCCAGCAGCTTGATGGGACAGGTCACAGATACGCAGTATTTT. Combining the CDR3 with reference TRBV5-1 and TRBJ2-3 gives the whole variable domain KAGVTQTPRYLIKTRGQQVTLSCSPISGHRSVSWYQQTPGQGLQFLFEYFSETQRNKGNFPGRFSGRQFSNSRSEMNVSTLELGDSALYLCASSLMGQVTDTQYFGPGTRLTVL.

In its sample, this clonotype was seen a few times. The chain combines TRBV7-3 with TRBJ2-7; D possibly corresponds to TRBD2 (6 bases). CDR1 is SGHTA, CDR2 FQGTGA, per germline. Trimming shortened V by 5 bases and J by 3 bases, and 11 bases separated the two germline ends. The CDR3 consists of 13 residues. The CDR3 DNA follows: TGTGCCAGCAGCACGTCCGGGGGCTACGAGCAGTACTTC. This encodes CASSTSGGYEQYF.

This chain uses TRBV7-2 with TRBJ2-6; unclear D gene. Trimming cost V 0 bases and J 0 bases, with 3 bases left between them. Germline V gene data show CDR1 as SGHTA and CDR2 as FQGNSA. This CDR3 spans 15 amino acids. As DNA, the CDR3 is TGTGCCAGCAGCTTAGCCAGCTCTGGGGCCAACGTCCTGACTTTC. It yields the protein CASSLASSGANVLTF.

This clonotype was picked up a small number of times. This chain links TRBV7-9 with TRBJ1-1; 7 bases align to TRBD1. CDR1 SEHNR and CDR2 FQNEAQ come from the germline V gene (reference sequence). The CDR3 is 14 amino acids. Unmatched junction bases numbered 4, after V lost 6 bases and J lost 0 bases. The CDR3 DNA reads TGTGCCAGCAGTTCAGGGGGGATGAACACTGAAGCTTTCTTT. This codes for CASSSGGMNTEAFF.

V usage is TRBV20-1 and J usage is TRBJ2-5; TRBD2 agrees at 10 bases. The CDR3 loop spans 14 amino acids. CDR1 is DFQATT and CDR2 is SNEGSKA in the germline V gene (reference sequence). The ends lost 5 bases at V and 5 bases at J; junction bases unmatched: 8. CDR3 protein: CSALSGGAGETQYF. The CDR3 region has the DNA TGCAGTGCTTTAAGCGGGGGGGCCGGTGAGACCCAGTACTTC.

This clonotype was counted at least ten times. The J gene is TRBJ2-3, the V gene TRBV4-3; 10 nucleotides align to TRBD2. This CDR3 spans 15 amino acids. J lost 4 bases, V lost 6 bases, and 7 bases had no gene match. Germline V gene lookup returns CDR1 LGHNA and CDR2 YSLEER. In nucleotides, the CDR3 is TGCGCCAGCAGGGCCGGGACTAGCGTCCCAGATACGCAGTATTTT. Residues: CASRAGTSVPDTQYF.

Of note for this clonotype: An end of the junction does not agree with germline; a read error may underlie this. The chain is built from TRBV20-1 and TRBJ2-1, with D hard to call. Per germline, CDR1 DFQATT and CDR2 SNEGSKA (reference sequence). The CDR3 extends over 11 amino acids. The CDR3: CSASAGLGAPF. The CDR3 DNA follows: TGCAGTGCTAGCGCCGGGCTCGGAGCGCCGTTC.

The table lists this clonotype with a few counts. The chain couples TRBV7-3 to TRBJ2-2, with no clear D. Trimming removed 4 bases from V and 6 bases from J, with 6 bases in between. The CDR3 spans 12 residues. Germline V gene data show CDR1 as SGHTA and CDR2 as FQGTGA. CDR3 sequence (DNA): TGTGCCAGCAGCTCTAGTGCCGGGGAGCTGTTTTTT. It translates to CASSSSAGELFF.

A few counts support this clonotype. The J gene is TRBJ1-1, the V gene TRBV6-5, with 7 bases identical to TRBD1. The germline CDR1 and CDR2 sequences are MNHEY and SVGAGI. The V and J ends lost 2 bases and 6 bases, in that order; junction bases with no gene match: 9. This CDR3 is built from 15 residues. The CDR3 loop is CASSYTKTGSAEAFF. CDR3 coding DNA: TGTGCCAGCAGTTACACTAAGACAGGGTCGGCTGAAGCTTTCTTT.

This clonotype showed up just a few times. The chain is built from TRBV20-1 and TRBJ1-2; tentatively, D is TRBD1 (5 bases). CDR3 length equals 13 residues. V gave up 4 bases and J gave up 2 bases, with 11 bases separating them. Germline V gives CDR1 DFQATT, CDR2 SNEGSKA (reference sequence). This chain's CDR3 is CSAKLWGNYGYTF. Written as DNA, the CDR3 is TGCAGTGCTAAGCTTTGGGGGAACTATGGCTACACCTTC.

Ten or more counts support this clonotype. The genes are TRBV7-2 and TRBJ2-1; the D gene is possibly TRBD2 (6 bases). Germline CDR1 is SGHTA and CDR2 is FQGNSA. The V end was cut by 1 base, the J end by 0 bases, with 10 bases between. CDR3 length: 16 residues. CDR3 region: CASSLGAGRSYNEQFF. CDR3 nucleotide sequence: TGTGCCAGCAGCTTAGGCGCGGGGCGCTCCTACAATGAGCAGTTCTTC.

This clonotype appeared many times. This sequence joins TRBV20-1 and TRBJ1-4, with D possibly being TRBD1 (5 bases). The V end was cut by 0 bases, the J end by 3 bases, with 5 bases between. CDR3 length: 13 amino acids. Germline CDR1 and CDR2: DFQATT and SNEGSKA (reference sequence). This chain's CDR3 is CSAREGANEKLFF. DNA of the CDR3: TGCAGTGCTAGAGAGGGGGCTAATGAAAAACTGTTTTTT.

The sample holds a few counts of this clonotype. The chain is built from TRBV12-3 or TRBV12-4 and TRBJ1-1; 7 nucleotides line up with TRBD1. CDR3 length: 13 amino acids. V lost 6 bases and J lost 8; bases outside the gene matches: 9. The CDR3 loop is CASSTGQALEAFF. The CDR3 nucleotides are TGTGCCAGCAGCACCGGACAGGCACTAGAAGCTTTCTTT.

This clonotype has only a few counts. This rearrangement joins TRBV20-1 to TRBJ1-4; no clear D. Trimming stripped 0 bases from V and 7 bases from J, with 15 bases between. The germline gives CDR1 DFQATT, CDR2 SNEGSKA (reference sequence). This CDR3 region has 15 residues. CDR3 bases: TGCAGTGCTAGAGACCGCCGCGGGTCATTTGAAAAACTGTTTTTT. The encoded protein is CSARDRRGSFEKLFF.

This clonotype was detected only a few times. V usage is TRBV7-3 and J usage is TRBJ2-1; 10 bases are a match to TRBD2. V was clipped by 5 bases and J by 3 bases; unmatched bases: 16. The CDR3 length is 19 residues. CDR1 and CDR2 from the germline V gene are SGHTA and FQGTGA. CDR3 in amino acids: CASSPSGTSVIVDYNEQFF. CDR3 coding DNA: TGTGCCAGCAGCCCATCCGGGACTAGCGTAATAGTGGACTACAATGAGCAGTTCTTC. Filled out from reference TRBV7-3 and TRBJ2-1, the complete variable domain reads GAGVSQTPSNKVTEKGKYVELRCDPISGHTALYWYRQSLGQGPEFLIYFQGTGAADDSGLPNDRFFAVRPEGSVSTLKIQRTERGDSAVYLCASSPSGTSVIVDYNEQFFGPGTRLTVL.

This clonotype showed up just a few times. The chain recombines TRBV9 with TRBJ2-2, with 7 bases fitting TRBD1. CDR3 length: 15 amino acids. Germline CDR1 and CDR2: SGDLS and YYNGEE. V trimming: 0 bases; J trimming: 7 bases; junction bases outside the gene matches: 6. The CDR3 DNA follows: TGTGCCAGCAGCGTAGTGTCAGGGGGTATCGGGGAGCTGTTTTTT. Protein sequence: CASSVVSGGIGELFF.

This clonotype came up a few times. The chain is built from TRBV4-2 and TRBJ2-2, with D possibly being TRBD1 (5 bases). The CDR3 is made up of 15 amino acids. Germline CDR1 LGHNA, CDR2 YNFKEQ. With 0 bases removed from V and 3 bases from J, the gap between germline ends came to 8 bases. CDR3 nucleotide sequence: TGTGCCAGCAGCCAAGAGGCACAGGACACCGGGGAGCTGTTTTTT. This translates into CASSQEAQDTGELFF.

This clonotype was detected only a few times. V and J are TRBV4-2 and TRBJ2-7, with 9 nucleotides matching TRBD2. The CDR3 has 21 amino acids. Germline trimming cut 0 bases from V and 2 bases from J; bases unmatched to any gene: 20. Germline lookup yields CDR1 LGHNA and CDR2 YNFKEQ. The CDR3 spells CASSQDRLGSLAGLVPYEQYF. The CDR3 DNA is TGTGCCAGCAGCCAAGACCGATTAGGGAGCCTAGCGGGGTTAGTGCCCTACGAGCAGTACTTC.

As concerns this clonotype: The junction and the germline gene differ at one end; a read error may be behind it. The chain recombines TRBV7-7 with TRBJ1-3; TRBD1 matches at 9 bases. The CDR3 has 20 amino acids. Germline assignment: CDR1 SSHAT and CDR2 FNYEAQ (reference sequence). The CDR3 DNA reads as TGTGCTAGCAGCTCCCGGGGCCCGGTGACAGGGGGATTTACTGGAAACACCATATATTTT. Its translation is CASSSRGPVTGGFTGNTIYF.

This clonotype appeared a few times. The gene calls are TRBV6-2 or TRBV6-3 and TRBJ2-1; TRBD1 or TRBD2 may be the D gene (5 bases each). V lost 9 bases and J 5 bases, leaving 11 bases between the germline ends. Germline V lookup: CDR1 MNHEY, CDR2 SVGEGT. CDR3 size: 12 residues. CDR3 sequence: CASTGRDNEQFF. CDR3 nucleotide sequence: TGTGCCAGTACGGGACGGGACAATGAGCAGTTCTTC.

This clonotype was recorded a few times. The rearrangement links TRBV7-2 to TRBJ2-3; D may be TRBD1 or TRBD2 (5 bases each). The length of the CDR3 is 14 residues. Between the trimmed V and J ends, which lost 6 bases and 5 bases, there was a span of 15 bases. Germline V lookup: CDR1 SGHTA, CDR2 FQGNSA. The DNA of the CDR3 is TGTGCCAGCAGTCGAGCCGGGGCGAGAGATACGCAGTATTTT. Translating it yields CASSRAGARDTQYF.

This clonotype was picked up a small number of times. This rearrangement joins TRBV28 to TRBJ2-5; 8 bases agree with TRBD2. Per germline, CDR1 MDHEN and CDR2 SYDVKM. CDR3 length: 15 amino acids. Germline trimming cut 6 bases from V and 0 bases from J; bases unmatched to any gene: 6. CDR3 nucleotides: TGTGCCAGCAGGAGGGCTAGCGGGTACCAAGAGACCCAGTACTTC. Its protein product is CASRRASGYQETQYF.

This clonotype was seen at least ten times. This chain joins TRBV7-2 and TRBJ2-4; a possible D gene is TRBD1 (5 bases). The CDR3 has 14 residues. V was shortened by 6 bases and J by 1 base, with 10 bases between the two germline ends. Germline CDR1 reads SGHTA; CDR2 reads FQGNSA. The CDR3 DNA sequence: TGTGCCAGCAGACCTCAGGGCGCCAAAAACATTCAGTACTTC. Amino acid sequence: CASRPQGAKNIQYF.

This clonotype was picked up a small number of times. This rearrangement joins TRBV4-2 to TRBJ1-2, with 9 bases matching TRBD1. Germline assignment: CDR1 LGHNA and CDR2 YNFKEQ. The V segment lost 3 bases and the J segment 8 bases; nucleotides outside the gene matches: 4. This CDR3 is built from 13 residues. CDR3 sequence (DNA): TGTGCCAGCAGCCAGGGACAGGGTCTGGGCTACACCTTC. Encoded protein: CASSQGQGLGYTF.